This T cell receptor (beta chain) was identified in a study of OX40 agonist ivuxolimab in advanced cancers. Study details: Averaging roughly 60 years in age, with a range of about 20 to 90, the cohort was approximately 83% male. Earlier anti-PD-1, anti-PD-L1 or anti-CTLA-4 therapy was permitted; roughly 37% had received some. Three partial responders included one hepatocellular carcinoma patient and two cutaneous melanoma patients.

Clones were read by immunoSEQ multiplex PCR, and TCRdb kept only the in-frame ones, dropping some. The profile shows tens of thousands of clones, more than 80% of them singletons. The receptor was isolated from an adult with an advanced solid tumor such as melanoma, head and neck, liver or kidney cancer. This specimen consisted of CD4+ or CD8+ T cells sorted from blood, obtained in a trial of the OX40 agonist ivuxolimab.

Here the CDR3 reads CASSVIAANTDTQYF. CDR3 sequence (DNA): TGTGCCAGCAGCGTTATAGCGGCTAACACAGATACGCAGTATTTT. The chain uses TRBV9 and TRBJ2-3, with D perhaps matching TRBD2 (6 bases). CDR1 and CDR2 (germline): SGDLS, YYNGEE. Between the trimmed V and J ends, which lost 2 bases and 2 bases, there was a span of 12 bases. This CDR3 contains 15 residues.